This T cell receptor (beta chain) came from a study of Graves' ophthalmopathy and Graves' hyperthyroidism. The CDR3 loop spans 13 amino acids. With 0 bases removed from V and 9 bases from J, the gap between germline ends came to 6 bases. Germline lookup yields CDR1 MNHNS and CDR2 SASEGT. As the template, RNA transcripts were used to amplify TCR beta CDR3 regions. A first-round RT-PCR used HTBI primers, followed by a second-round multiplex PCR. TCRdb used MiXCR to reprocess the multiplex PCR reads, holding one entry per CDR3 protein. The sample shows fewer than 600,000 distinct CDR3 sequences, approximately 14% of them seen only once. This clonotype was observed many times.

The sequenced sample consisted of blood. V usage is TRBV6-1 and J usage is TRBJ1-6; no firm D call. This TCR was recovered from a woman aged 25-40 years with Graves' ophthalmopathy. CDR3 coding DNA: TGTGCCAGCAGTGAAGCGTGGAGTTCACCCCTCCACTTT. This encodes CASSEAWSSPLHF.